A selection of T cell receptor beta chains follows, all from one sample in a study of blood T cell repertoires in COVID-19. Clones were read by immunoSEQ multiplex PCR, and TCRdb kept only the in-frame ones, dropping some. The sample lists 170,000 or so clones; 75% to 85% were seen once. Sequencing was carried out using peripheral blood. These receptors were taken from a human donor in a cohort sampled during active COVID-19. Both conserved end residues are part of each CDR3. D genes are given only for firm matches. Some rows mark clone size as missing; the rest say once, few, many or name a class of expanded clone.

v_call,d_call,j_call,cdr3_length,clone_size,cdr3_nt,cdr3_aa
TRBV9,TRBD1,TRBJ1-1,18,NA,TGTGCCAGCAGCGCTGAGGACAGGGGAATGATCATGAACACTGAAGCTTTCTTT,CASSAEDRGMIMNTEAFF
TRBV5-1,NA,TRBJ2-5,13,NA,TGCGCCAGCAGTTCCGGGGTTCAAGAGACCCAGTACTTC,CASSSGVQETQYF
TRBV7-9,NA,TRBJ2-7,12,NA,TGTGCCAGCAGCCAGGTGGGTGAGGAGCAGTACTTC,CASSQVGEEQYF
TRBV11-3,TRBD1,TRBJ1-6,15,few,TGTGCCAGCAGCCAATCGGGACAGGGGAATTCACCCCTCCACTTT,CASSQSGQGNSPLHF
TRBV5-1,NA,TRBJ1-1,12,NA,TGCGCCAGCAGCTTATGGGGAGCCGAAGCTTTCTTT,CASSLWGAEAFF
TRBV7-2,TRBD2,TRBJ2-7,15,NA,TGTGCCAGCAGCTCCGGTTTAGCGGGAAGTTACGAGCAGTACTTC,CASSSGLAGSYEQYF
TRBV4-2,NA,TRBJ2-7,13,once,TGTGCCAGCAGCCATCAAGGGGACTACGAGCAGTACTTC,CASSHQGDYEQYF
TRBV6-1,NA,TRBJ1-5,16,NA,TGTGCCAGCAGTGAATGGGGCCAGGCTAGCAATCAGCCCCAGCATTTT,CASSEWGQASNQPQHF
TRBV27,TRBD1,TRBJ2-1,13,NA,TGTGCCAGCGCTTGGACAGGGGGCAGGGAGCAGTTCTTC,CASAWTGGREQFF
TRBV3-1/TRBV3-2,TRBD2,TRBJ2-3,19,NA,TGTGCCAGCAGCCAATGGACTAGCGGGAGGGCCGGGTCCACAGATACGCAGTATTTT,CASSQWTSGRAGSTDTQYF
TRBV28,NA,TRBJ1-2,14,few,TGTGCCAGCAGCGGGACACTGCCTAACTATGGCTACACCTTC,CASSGTLPNYGYTF
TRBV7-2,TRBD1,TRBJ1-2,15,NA,TGTGCCAGCAGCAAGGCCCGGACAGGGCCCATTGGCTACACCTTC,CASSKARTGPIGYTF
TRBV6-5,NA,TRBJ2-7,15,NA,TGTGCCAGCAGCCGCACCTCTACGGTCTCCTACGAGCAGTACTTC,CASSRTSTVSYEQYF
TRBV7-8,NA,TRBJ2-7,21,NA,TGTGCCAGCAGCGCGAGGGTGCCAATGGTAGGAAACACAGGGTACTCCTACGAGCAGTACTTC,CASSARVPMVGNTGYSYEQYF
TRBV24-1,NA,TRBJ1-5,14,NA,TGTGCCACCAGTGAGGCCGCTAGCAATCAGCCCCAGCATTTT,CATSEAASNQPQHF
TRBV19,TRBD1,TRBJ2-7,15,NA,TGTGCCAGTAGGAAAAACAGGGGTTCCCAATACGAGCAGTACTTC,CASRKNRGSQYEQYF
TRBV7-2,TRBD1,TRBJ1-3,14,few,TGTGCCAGCAGAAAAACAGGGGATGGAAACACCATATATTTT,CASRKTGDGNTIYF
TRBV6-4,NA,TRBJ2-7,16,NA,TGTGCCAGCAGGGCCCACCGGGAAGGAACTACTTGGGAGCAGTACTTC,CASRAHREGTTWEQYF
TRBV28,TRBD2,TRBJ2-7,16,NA,TGTGCCAGCAGCCGGGGACTAGCGCTCCGCTCCTACGAGCAGTACTTC,CASSRGLALRSYEQYF
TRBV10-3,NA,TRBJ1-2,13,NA,TGTGCCATCACCGGGGATCGCTCCTATGGCTACACCTTC,CAITGDRSYGYTF
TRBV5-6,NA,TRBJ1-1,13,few,TGTGCCAGCTCCCAAGGGGTGGTCACTGAAGCTTTCTTT,CASSQGVVTEAFF
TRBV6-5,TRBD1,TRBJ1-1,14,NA,TGTGCCAGCAGTTTATACAGGGGGAGCACTGAAGCTTTCTTT,CASSLYRGSTEAFF
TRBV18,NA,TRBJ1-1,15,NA,TGTGCCAGCTCACACCGGGACTCCTTGAACACTGAAGCTTTCTTT,CASSHRDSLNTEAFF
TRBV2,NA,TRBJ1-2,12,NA,TGTGCCAGCGGGCGGGGTCTCTATGGCTACACCTTC,CASGRGLYGYTF
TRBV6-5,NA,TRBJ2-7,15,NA,TGTGCCAGCAGTTACCGTGGAGCCGGGAACTACGAGCAGTACTTC,CASSYRGAGNYEQYF
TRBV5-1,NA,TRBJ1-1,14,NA,TGCGCCAGCAGCTTGGAAAACGGTAACACTGAAGCTTTCTTT,CASSLENGNTEAFF